Below are 7 T cell receptor beta chains sequenced from a single sample in a study of T cell repertoires in cytomegalovirus infection. These TCRs' antigens remain unknown. TCRdb itself ran the reads through MiXCR, one entry per CDR3 protein. Among about 110,000 distinct CDR3 sequences listed, over 9.5% were seen once. Sequencing input: PBMCs, sequenced either directly or after in vitro stimulation (not recorded which). These receptors were taken from a human donor in good health (CMV status not recorded). Some clones in this sample may be carry-over from other donors' samples.

This clonotype was detected many times. The chain has TRBV10-3 and TRBJ1-2; 8 bases are shared with TRBD1. V trimming: 3 bases; J trimming: 3 bases; junction bases outside the gene matches: 3. The CDR3 extends over 14 amino acids. CDR1 is ENHRY, CDR2 SYGVKD, per germline. The DNA for the CDR3 is TGTGCCATCAGTGAACAGGGGGTTTACTATGGCTACACCTTC. It is translated as CAISEQGVYYGYTF.

V is TRBV12-3 or TRBV12-4 and J is TRBJ1-5, with 8 bases aligning to TRBD1. The CDR3 length is 14 residues. Trimming at V came to 4 bases and at J to 7 bases, leaving 6 bases not matched to a gene. Here the CDR3 reads CASSSGQGRQPQHF. DNA for the CDR3: TGTGCCAGCAGTTCCGGACAGGGACGGCAGCCCCAGCATTTT.

This clonotype occurred many times. The V and J genes are TRBV7-2 and TRBJ2-5; D uncertain. V was clipped by 1 base and J by 1 base, with 7 bases between them. CDR1 is SGHTA, CDR2 FQGNSA, per germline. This CDR3 spans 14 amino acids. This chain's CDR3 is CASSLGIRQETQYF. CDR3 DNA sequence: TGTGCCAGCAGCTTAGGGATCCGCCAAGAGACCCAGTACTTC.

V is TRBV3-1 and J is TRBJ1-5, with D uncertain. Germline values: CDR1 LGHDT, CDR2 YNNKEL (reference sequence). The CDR3 length is 14 residues. Trimming took 2 bases from V and 5 from J, leaving 10 bases between them. The CDR3 region has the DNA TGTGCCAGCAGCCAAACTACGGGATATCAGCCCCAGCATTTT. Translated, it gives CASSQTTGYQPQHF. The full variable domain, in which reference TRBV3-1 and TRBJ1-5 provide the parts outside the CDR3, is DTAVSQTPKYLVTQMGNDKSIKCEQNLGHDTMYWYKQDSKKFLKIMFSYNNKELIINETVPNRFSPKSPDKAHLNLHINSLELGDSAVYFCASSQTTGYQPQHFGDGTRLSIL.

This clonotype was seen repeatedly, ten times or more. The genes are TRBV7-9 and TRBJ1-1, with 11 bases aligning to TRBD1. The length of the CDR3 is 16 residues. Germline V gene sequence: CDR1 SEHNR, CDR2 FQNEAQ (reference sequence). V lost 5 bases and J lost 5; bases outside the gene matches: 10. This CDR3 is CASSAWTGGRRTEAFF. CDR3 in DNA: TGTGCCAGCAGCGCTTGGACAGGGGGCAGGAGGACTGAAGCTTTCTTT.

V is TRBV7-6 and J is TRBJ2-7; D ambiguous. CDR3 length: 13 amino acids. V lost 5 bases, J lost 5 bases, and 13 bases lay in between. Germline loops: CDR1 SGHVS, CDR2 FNYEAQ. Here the CDR3 DNA reads TGTGCCAGCAGCAAGCAGATTAACAACGAGCAGTACGTC. As protein: CASSKQINNEQYV.

This clonotype came up a few times. V usage is TRBV19 and J usage is TRBJ1-5, with a tentative D call TRBD1 (6 bases). This CDR3 has 14 amino acids. Trimming took off 7 bases at V and 3 bases at J, with 13 bases between the two ends. Germline CDR1 is LNHDA and CDR2 is SQIVND (reference sequence). The CDR3 sequence: CASTIQGYNQPQHF. In nucleotides, the CDR3 is TGTGCCAGTACGATACAGGGTTACAATCAGCCCCAGCATTTT.